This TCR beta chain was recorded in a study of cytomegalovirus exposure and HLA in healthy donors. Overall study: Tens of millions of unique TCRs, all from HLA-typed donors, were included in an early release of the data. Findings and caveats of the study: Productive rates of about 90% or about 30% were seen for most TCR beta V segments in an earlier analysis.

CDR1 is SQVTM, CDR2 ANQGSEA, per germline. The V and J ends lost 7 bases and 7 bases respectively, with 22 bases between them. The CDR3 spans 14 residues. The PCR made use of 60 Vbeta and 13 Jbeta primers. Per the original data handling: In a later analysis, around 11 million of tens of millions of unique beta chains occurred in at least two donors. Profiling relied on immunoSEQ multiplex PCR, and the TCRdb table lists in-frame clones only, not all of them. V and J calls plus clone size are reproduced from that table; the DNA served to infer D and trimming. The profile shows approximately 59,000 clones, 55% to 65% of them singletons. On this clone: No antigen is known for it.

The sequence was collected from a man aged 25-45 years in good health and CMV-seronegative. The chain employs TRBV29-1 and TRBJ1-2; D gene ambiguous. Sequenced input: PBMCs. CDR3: CSAAELAPRGGYTF. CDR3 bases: TGCAGCGCTGCGGAACTGGCCCCACGGGGTGGCTACACCTTC. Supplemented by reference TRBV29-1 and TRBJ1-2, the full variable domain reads SAVISQKPSRDICQRGTSLTIQCQVDSQVTMMFWYRQQPGQSLTLIATANQGSEATYESGFVIDKFPISRPNLTFSTLTVSNMSPEDSSIYLCSAAELAPRGGYTFGSGTRLTVV.